What follows are 31 T cell receptor beta chains derived from one specimen sequenced in a study of cytomegalovirus exposure and HLA in healthy donors. It was with 60 Vbeta and 13 Jbeta primers that the PCR ran. The method was immunoSEQ multiplex PCR; TCRdb's version includes in-frame clones alone and lacks a portion of them. The sample shows approximately 110,000 clones, over 70% of them seen only once. The sequenced material came from PBMCs. These receptors all come from a man aged 25 to 45 in good health and CMV-seronegative.

V gene TRBV4-2 combines with J gene TRBJ2-3; unclear D gene. The germline CDR1 and CDR2 sequences are LGHNA and YNFKEQ. The CDR3 sequence is 15 residues long. Trimming removed 3 bases from V and 0 bases from J, with 10 bases in between. The CDR3 here is CASSQLSKSTDTQYF. The DNA for the CDR3 is TGTGCCAGCAGCCAGCTCTCTAAGAGCACAGATACGCAGTATTTT.

The rearrangement links TRBV5-4 to TRBJ2-6; weak D call: TRBD1 (5 bases). V was trimmed by 4 bases and J by 0 bases, leaving 11 bases between them. The CDR3 runs 16 residues. Looked up from germline, CDR1 is SGHNT and CDR2 is YYREEE (reference sequence). The DNA for the CDR3 is TGTGCCAGCAGCCGCGACAGTGTCTCTGGGGCCAACGTCCTGACTTTC. It yields the protein CASSRDSVSGANVLTF.

The chain is built from TRBV28 and TRBJ1-1; D is uncertain. The CDR3 has 10 residues. The V end was cut by 6 bases, the J end by 9 bases, with 8 bases between. The germline gives CDR1 MDHEN, CDR2 SYDVKM. The CDR3 nucleotides read TGTGCCAGCAGCGACAAGCAAGCTTTCTTT. This gives the protein CASSDKQAFF.

The chain joins TRBV29-1 to TRBJ1-2, with TRBD1 matching over 9 bases. V trimming: 0 bases; J trimming: 10 bases; junction bases outside the gene matches: 3. The CDR3 contains 12 residues. The V gene's germline CDR1 is SQVTM and CDR2 ANQGSEA. DNA of the CDR3: TGCAGCGTTGAAGAAAGACAGGGGGTCTACACCTTC. Protein: CSVEERQGVYTF.

This clone was seen a few times. The chain recombines TRBV30 with TRBJ2-7, with 12 nucleotides matching TRBD2. Looked up from germline, CDR1 is GTSNPN and CDR2 is SVGIG (reference sequence). The length of the CDR3 is 14 residues. V shed 5 bases, J shed 7 bases, and the junction held 9 bases outside the gene matches. The CDR3 region is CAWERTSGEREQYF. CDR3 DNA sequence: TGTGCCTGGGAAAGGACTAGCGGGGAGAGGGAGCAGTACTTC.

The chain joins TRBV19 to TRBJ2-7; D may be TRBD1 (5 bases). CDR1 LNHDA and CDR2 SQIVND come from the germline V gene (reference sequence). Deletions cut 10 bases from V and 6 bases from J, with 16 bases between. The CDR3 spans 12 residues. The CDR3 DNA sequence: TGTGCCACTGGGGCAGAGTCTTCCGAGCAGTACTTC. Translation gives CATGAESSEQYF.

V usage is TRBV9 and J usage is TRBJ2-2; 9 nucleotides match TRBD1. The length of the CDR3 is 16 residues. Germline V gene lookup returns CDR1 SGDLS and CDR2 YYNGEE. V gave up 3 bases and J gave up 4 bases; unmatched junction bases: 7. The DNA for the CDR3 is TGTGCCAGCAGCGACAACAGGGGGCCAGTCACCGGGGAGCTGTTTTTT. It encodes CASSDNRGPVTGELFF.

The CDR3 here is CASSPGTSGNHEQYF. DNA of the CDR3: TGTGCCAGTAGTCCCGGGACTAGCGGGAACCACGAGCAGTACTTC. The chain has TRBV19 and TRBJ2-7, with TRBD2 matching 13 bases. V lost 5 bases and J lost 5; bases outside the gene matches: 6. In germline, CDR1 is LNHDA, CDR2 SQIVND (reference sequence). The CDR3 runs 15 residues. Full variable domain (remainder filled in from reference TRBV19 and TRBJ2-7): DGGITQSPKYLFRKEGQNVTLSCEQNLNHDAMYWYRQDPGQGLRLIYYSQIVNDFQKGDIAEGYSVSREKKESFPLTVTSAQKNPTAFYLCASSPGTSGNHEQYFGPGTRLTVT.

The chain carries TRBV7-9 and TRBJ1-3, with 7 positions matching TRBD1. After removal of 5 bases from V and 3 bases from J, the junction contained 1 base not matched to a gene. This CDR3 is 13 amino acids long. The germline gives CDR1 SEHNR, CDR2 FQNEAQ (reference sequence). CDR3: CASSRDSGNTIYF. CDR3 nucleotides: TGTGCCAGCAGCAGGGACAGTGGAAACACCATATATTTT.

The V and J genes are TRBV6-5 and TRBJ1-5; TRBD1 matches 9 bases. Trimming cost V 2 bases and J 5 bases; bases outside gene matches: 1. CDR1 is MNHEY, CDR2 SVGAGI, per germline. This CDR3 is 14 amino acids long. CDR3 bases: TGTGCCAGCAGTTACCGGGACAGGGATCAGCCCCAGCATTTT. Protein sequence: CASSYRDRDQPQHF.

This clone showed up just once. V and J are TRBV10-1 and TRBJ1-1; unclear D gene. The germline V gene has CDR1 WNHNN and CDR2 SYGVQD (reference sequence). Between the trimmed V and J ends, which lost 6 bases and 1 base, there was a span of 9 bases. CDR3 length: 13 amino acids. The CDR3 DNA is TGCGCCAGCAGCCTTTCCGGGAACACTGAAGCTTTCTTT. This encodes CASSLSGNTEAFF.

The chain has TRBV2 and TRBJ2-5, with 11 bases matching TRBD1. The CDR3 extends over 14 amino acids. V lost 7 bases, J lost 4 bases, and 5 bases stayed unmatched. The germline CDR1 and CDR2 sequences are SNHLY and FYNNEI. CDR3 nucleotide sequence: TGTGCCAGCAATCCGGACAGGGGGCGAGAGACCCAGTACTTC. Protein: CASNPDRGRETQYF.

J is TRBJ2-2 and V is TRBV25-1; possibly TRBD2 for D (6 bases). The CDR3 is 15 amino acids. Trimming shortened V by 2 bases and J by 6 bases, and 13 bases separated the two germline ends. Germline-derived CDR1 and CDR2 are MGHDK and SYGVNS. DNA of the CDR3: TGTGCCAGCAGTGAAACCGGGGACTCCCCCGGGGAGCTGTTTTTT. Translated: CASSETGDSPGELFF.

V gene TRBV25-1 combines with J gene TRBJ2-1, with TRBD2 matching 7 bases. There are 15 residues in the CDR3. The J segment lost 6 bases and the V segment lost 3 bases, leaving 8 bases of the junction unmatched. Looked up from germline, CDR1 is MGHDK and CDR2 is SYGVNS. The DNA of the CDR3 is TGTGCCAGCAGTGAGTCCGGACTAGGGGCCAATGAGCAGTTCTTC. Its protein is CASSESGLGANEQFF.

This rearrangement joins TRBV10-2 to TRBJ2-7, with 10 bases matching TRBD2. There are 14 residues in the CDR3. The germline V gene encodes CDR1 WSHSY and CDR2 SAAADI. Losses at the gene ends were 4 bases for V and 2 bases for J; bases not matched to a gene: 2. The CDR3 is CASSASGRAYEQYF. In DNA, the CDR3 is TGCGCCAGCAGTGCCAGCGGGAGGGCCTACGAGCAGTACTTC.

The rearrangement joins TRBV4-1 to TRBJ1-2, with 10 nucleotides matching TRBD1. Trimming at V came to 4 bases and at J to 2 bases, leaving 7 bases not matched to a gene. CDR1 and CDR2 (germline): MGHRA, YSYEKL. CDR3 size: 16 residues. CDR3 bases: TGCGCCAGCAGCCCCTCACCGGGACAGGGGAACTATGGCTACACCTTC. Amino acid sequence: CASSPSPGQGNYGYTF.

This chain links TRBV6-6 with TRBJ1-1, with 7 bases aligning to TRBD1. Germline assignment: CDR1 MNHNY and CDR2 SVGAGI (reference sequence). This CDR3 comprises 14 residues. V dropped 7 bases and J dropped 0; count of bases not matched to a gene: 5. CDR3 residues: CASTLGTVNTEAFF. CDR3 bases: TGTGCCAGCACCCTAGGGACAGTGAACACTGAAGCTTTCTTT.

V gene TRBV29-1 combines with J gene TRBJ2-3; 7 nucleotides agree with TRBD1. The germline V gene encodes CDR1 SQVTM and CDR2 ANQGSEA. V was clipped by 5 bases and J by 2 bases; unmatched bases: 10. The CDR3 sequence is 15 residues long. The DNA of the CDR3 is TGCAGCGTTCTCAAAAACAGGGGCGCCACAGATACGCAGTATTTT. Translating it yields CSVLKNRGATDTQYF.

The J gene is TRBJ2-7, the V gene TRBV6-5; 8 bases agree with TRBD2. Germline CDR1 MNHEY, CDR2 SVGAGI. V shed 0 bases, J shed 4 bases, and the junction held 8 bases outside the gene matches. This CDR3 has 16 residues. This chain's CDR3 is CASSYSSGGGFYEQYF. DNA of the CDR3: TGTGCCAGCAGTTACTCCTCGGGCGGGGGGTTTTACGAGCAGTACTTC.

The genes are TRBV6-1 and TRBJ2-1; no reliable D call. The CDR3 extends over 14 amino acids. V was trimmed by 3 bases and J by 2 bases, leaving 8 bases between them. The germline V gene encodes CDR1 MNHNS and CDR2 SASEGT. CDR3 nucleotide sequence: TGTGCCAGCAGTGACAGTTCCCCCTACAATGAGCAGTTCTTC. Translation: CASSDSSPYNEQFF.

The chain is built from TRBV6-5 and TRBJ1-2; D not certain. V was cut by 1 base and J by 5 bases, with 11 bases left in between. Germline V gives CDR1 MNHEY, CDR2 SVGAGI. There are 14 residues in the CDR3. CDR3 in amino acids: CASSYYGGLYGYTF. In nucleotides, the CDR3 is TGTGCCAGCAGTTACTATGGCGGTTTATATGGCTACACCTTC.

The chain recombines TRBV18 with TRBJ1-3, with D hard to call. CDR1 KGHSH and CDR2 LQKENI come from the germline V gene. The CDR3 has 15 residues. Trimming removed 6 bases at V and 2 bases at J, with 14 bases between. The CDR3 here is CASSRGLGAGNTIYF. Here the CDR3 DNA reads TGTGCCAGCTCGCGGGGTCTGGGAGCTGGAAACACCATATATTTT.

Only a few counts were recorded for this clone. This chain uses TRBV6-1 with TRBJ2-1; D may be TRBD1 (6 bases). The CDR3 runs to 16 residues. Between the trimmed V and J ends, which lost 4 bases and 8 bases, there was a span of 21 bases. The germline V gene encodes CDR1 MNHNS and CDR2 SASEGT. This chain's CDR3 is CASSVNRDNLRDEQFF. The CDR3 DNA is TGTGCCAGCAGTGTCAACCGGGACAATCTCCGGGATGAGCAGTTCTTC.

Here the CDR3 reads CASSVQRLAVSTDTQYF. In DNA form, the CDR3 reads TGTGCCAGCAGCGTCCAACGACTAGCGGTTAGCACAGATACGCAGTATTTT. J is TRBJ2-3 and V is TRBV7-9, with 9 bases identical to TRBD2. The V gene end was trimmed by 5 bases and the J gene end by 0 bases; junction bases not matched to a gene: 9. Germline lookup yields CDR1 SEHNR and CDR2 FQNEAQ (reference sequence). The CDR3 runs to 17 residues.

The chain has TRBV28 and TRBJ1-5, with a weak D call TRBD1 (6 bases). Germline lookup yields CDR1 MDHEN and CDR2 SYDVKM. This CDR3 has 15 amino acids. The V end lost 2 bases, the J end lost 0 bases, and 8 bases lay between the germline ends. CDR3 DNA sequence: TGTGCCAGCAGTTTAAGGGGGAATAGCAATCAGCCCCAGCATTTT. This sequence encodes CASSLRGNSNQPQHF.

A single count supports this clone. This CDR3 reads CASSSGRKDRGYYNEQFF. CDR3 coding DNA: TGTGCCAGCAGCTCAGGGCGTAAGGACAGGGGGTACTACAATGAGCAGTTCTTC. The gene calls are TRBV7-2 and TRBJ2-1; 10 bases line up with TRBD1. V lost 4 bases to trimming and J lost 3 bases; unmatched junction nucleotides: 12. The CDR3 extends over 18 amino acids. CDR1 SGHTA and CDR2 FQGNSA come from the germline V gene.

The sample holds one count of this clone. The V gene is TRBV4-2, the J gene TRBJ1-4; 8 bases fit TRBD1. CDR3 length: 14 amino acids. V shed 2 bases, J shed 7 bases, and the junction held 3 bases outside the gene matches. Germline assignment: CDR1 LGHNA and CDR2 YNFKEQ. CDR3 region: CASSQQGAVEKLFF. The CDR3 DNA is TGTGCCAGCAGCCAACAGGGGGCGGTTGAAAAACTGTTTTTT.

The gene calls are TRBV6-5 and TRBJ2-5; tentative D call: TRBD1 (6 bases). CDR1 is MNHEY, CDR2 SVGAGI, per germline. This CDR3 is 15 amino acids long. V was pared by 8 bases and J by 4 bases, with 20 bases between. CDR3 in DNA: TGTGCCAGCTCGCTGTGGGGGCGCCTGGGAGAGACCCAGTACTTC. Translated, it gives CASSLWGRLGETQYF.

CDR3 amino acids: CASSVGAAGGDNEQFF. CDR3 bases: TGTGCCAGCAGTGTAGGGGCGGCGGGAGGTGACAATGAGCAGTTCTTC. The chain couples TRBV28 to TRBJ2-1; the match to TRBD2 covers 8 bases. Germline CDR1 and CDR2: MDHEN and SYDVKM. The CDR3 consists of 16 residues. Trimming removed 5 bases from V and 5 bases from J; junction bases left unmatched: 11. Together with reference TRBV28 and TRBJ2-1, the CDR3 gives the full variable domain: DVKVTQSSRYLVKRTGEKVFLECVQDMDHENMFWYRQDPGLGLRLIYFSYDVKMKEKGDIPEGYSVSREKKERFSLILESASTNQTSMYLCASSVGAAGGDNEQFFGPGTRLTVL.

CDR3 sequence (DNA): TGTGCCAGCAGCCCCTTCGGTTTACTAGCGGGAGGGGGGGAGCAGTTCTTC. Protein sequence: CASSPFGLLAGGGEQFF. This chain joins TRBV7-6 and TRBJ2-1, with 13 bases aligning to TRBD2. The CDR3 runs to 17 residues. Losses at the gene ends were 5 bases for V and 10 bases for J; bases not matched to a gene: 14. Germline-derived CDR1 and CDR2 are SGHVS and FNYEAQ.

The rearrangement joins TRBV6-5 to TRBJ2-7; 7 bases line up with TRBD1. CDR1 is MNHEY, CDR2 SVGAGI, per germline. J lost 3 bases, V lost 5 bases, and 7 bases had no gene match. This CDR3 region has 14 residues. The CDR3 loop is CASSADRAGYEQYF. The CDR3 region has the DNA TGTGCCAGCAGTGCCGACAGGGCGGGCTACGAGCAGTACTTC.